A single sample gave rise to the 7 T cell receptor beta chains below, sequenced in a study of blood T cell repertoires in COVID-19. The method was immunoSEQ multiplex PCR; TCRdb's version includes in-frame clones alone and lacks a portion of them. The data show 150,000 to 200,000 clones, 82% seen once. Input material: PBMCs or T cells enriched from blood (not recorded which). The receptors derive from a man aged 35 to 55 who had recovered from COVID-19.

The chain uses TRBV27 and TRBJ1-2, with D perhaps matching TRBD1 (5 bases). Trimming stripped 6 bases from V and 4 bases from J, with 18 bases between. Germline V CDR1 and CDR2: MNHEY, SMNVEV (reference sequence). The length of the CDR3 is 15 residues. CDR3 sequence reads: CASSSTGTLGYGYTF. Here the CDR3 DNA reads TGTGCCAGCAGCTCCACCGGGACTCTTGGCTATGGCTACACCTTC.

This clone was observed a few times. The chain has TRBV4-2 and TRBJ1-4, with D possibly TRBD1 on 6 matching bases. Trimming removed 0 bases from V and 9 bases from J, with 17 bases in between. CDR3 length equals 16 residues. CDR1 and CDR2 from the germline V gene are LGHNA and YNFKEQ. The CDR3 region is CASSQEKKQGFKKLFF. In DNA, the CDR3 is TGTGCCAGCAGCCAAGAAAAGAAACAGGGTTTTAAAAAACTGTTTTTT.

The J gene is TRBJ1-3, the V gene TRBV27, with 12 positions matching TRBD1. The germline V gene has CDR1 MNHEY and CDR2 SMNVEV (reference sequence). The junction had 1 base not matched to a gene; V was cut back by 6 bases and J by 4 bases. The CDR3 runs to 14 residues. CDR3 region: CASRGTGGGNTIYF. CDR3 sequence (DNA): TGTGCCAGCAGGGGGACAGGGGGCGGAAACACCATATATTTT.

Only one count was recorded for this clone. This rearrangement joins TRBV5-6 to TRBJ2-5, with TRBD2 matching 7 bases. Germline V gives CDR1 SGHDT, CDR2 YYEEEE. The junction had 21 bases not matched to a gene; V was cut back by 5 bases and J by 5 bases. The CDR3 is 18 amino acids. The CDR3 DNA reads TGTGCCAGCAGTTCAATGGGGCTAGCGGCTACCGGCGGGGAGACCCAGTACTTC. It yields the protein CASSSMGLAATGGETQYF.

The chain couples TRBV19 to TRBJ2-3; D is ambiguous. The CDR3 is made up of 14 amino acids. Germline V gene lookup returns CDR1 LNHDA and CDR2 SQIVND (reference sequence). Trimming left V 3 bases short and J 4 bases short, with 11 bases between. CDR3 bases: TGTGCCAGTAGTATGATGGCCCCCCCAGATACGCAGTATTTT. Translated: CASSMMAPPDTQYF.

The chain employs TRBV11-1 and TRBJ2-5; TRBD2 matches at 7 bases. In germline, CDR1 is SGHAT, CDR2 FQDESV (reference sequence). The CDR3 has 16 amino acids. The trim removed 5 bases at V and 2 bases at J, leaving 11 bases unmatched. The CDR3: CASSGSREGGQETQYF. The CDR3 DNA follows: TGTGCCAGCAGCGGTTCGAGGGAGGGTGGACAAGAGACCCAGTACTTC. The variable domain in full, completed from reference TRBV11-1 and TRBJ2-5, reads EAEVAQSPRYKITEKSQAVAFWCDPISGHATLYWYRQILGQGPELLVQFQDESVVDDSQLPKDRFSAERLKGVDSTLKIQPAELGDSAMYLCASSGSREGGQETQYFGPGTRLLVL.

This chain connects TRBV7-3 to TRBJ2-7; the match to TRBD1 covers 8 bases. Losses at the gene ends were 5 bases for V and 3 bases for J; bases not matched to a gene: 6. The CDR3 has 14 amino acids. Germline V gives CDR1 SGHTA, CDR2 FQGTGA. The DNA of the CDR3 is TGTGCCAGCAGCCTTACAGGGGGGTACTACGAGCAGTACTTC. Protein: CASSLTGGYYEQYF.